This TCR beta chain came from a study of T cells after yellow fever vaccination. Study summary: The fractions with low cell numbers were processed using SMART-Seq v4 Ultra Low Input.

A single record per CDR3 protein comes from TCRdb applying MiXCR to the 5' RACE reads. This sample carries some 600,000 distinct CDR3 sequences, about a sixth of them seen once, and the ten largest clones take roughly 17%. As concerns this clonotype: No antigen is known for it.

Study-wide findings and caveats: The secondary response showed a weaker magnitude and a faster peak, day 5 versus 15. Abundant bulk-population clonotypes could contaminate the FACS-sorted repertoires.

The sample was PBMCs, taken more than 4 days after the first yellow fever vaccination. The receptor was isolated from a man younger than 30 who received the YFV17D yellow fever vaccine.

CDR3 loop: CASSLMGSSSGANVLTF. The CDR3 nucleotides read TGTGCCAGCAGCTTAATGGGCAGCAGCTCTGGGGCCAACGTCCTGACTTTC. This chain connects TRBV7-3 to TRBJ2-6; D is unclear. CDR1 and CDR2 (germline): SGHTA, FQGTGA. CDR3 length: 17 amino acids. Trimming took 1 base from V and 0 from J, leaving 10 bases between them.